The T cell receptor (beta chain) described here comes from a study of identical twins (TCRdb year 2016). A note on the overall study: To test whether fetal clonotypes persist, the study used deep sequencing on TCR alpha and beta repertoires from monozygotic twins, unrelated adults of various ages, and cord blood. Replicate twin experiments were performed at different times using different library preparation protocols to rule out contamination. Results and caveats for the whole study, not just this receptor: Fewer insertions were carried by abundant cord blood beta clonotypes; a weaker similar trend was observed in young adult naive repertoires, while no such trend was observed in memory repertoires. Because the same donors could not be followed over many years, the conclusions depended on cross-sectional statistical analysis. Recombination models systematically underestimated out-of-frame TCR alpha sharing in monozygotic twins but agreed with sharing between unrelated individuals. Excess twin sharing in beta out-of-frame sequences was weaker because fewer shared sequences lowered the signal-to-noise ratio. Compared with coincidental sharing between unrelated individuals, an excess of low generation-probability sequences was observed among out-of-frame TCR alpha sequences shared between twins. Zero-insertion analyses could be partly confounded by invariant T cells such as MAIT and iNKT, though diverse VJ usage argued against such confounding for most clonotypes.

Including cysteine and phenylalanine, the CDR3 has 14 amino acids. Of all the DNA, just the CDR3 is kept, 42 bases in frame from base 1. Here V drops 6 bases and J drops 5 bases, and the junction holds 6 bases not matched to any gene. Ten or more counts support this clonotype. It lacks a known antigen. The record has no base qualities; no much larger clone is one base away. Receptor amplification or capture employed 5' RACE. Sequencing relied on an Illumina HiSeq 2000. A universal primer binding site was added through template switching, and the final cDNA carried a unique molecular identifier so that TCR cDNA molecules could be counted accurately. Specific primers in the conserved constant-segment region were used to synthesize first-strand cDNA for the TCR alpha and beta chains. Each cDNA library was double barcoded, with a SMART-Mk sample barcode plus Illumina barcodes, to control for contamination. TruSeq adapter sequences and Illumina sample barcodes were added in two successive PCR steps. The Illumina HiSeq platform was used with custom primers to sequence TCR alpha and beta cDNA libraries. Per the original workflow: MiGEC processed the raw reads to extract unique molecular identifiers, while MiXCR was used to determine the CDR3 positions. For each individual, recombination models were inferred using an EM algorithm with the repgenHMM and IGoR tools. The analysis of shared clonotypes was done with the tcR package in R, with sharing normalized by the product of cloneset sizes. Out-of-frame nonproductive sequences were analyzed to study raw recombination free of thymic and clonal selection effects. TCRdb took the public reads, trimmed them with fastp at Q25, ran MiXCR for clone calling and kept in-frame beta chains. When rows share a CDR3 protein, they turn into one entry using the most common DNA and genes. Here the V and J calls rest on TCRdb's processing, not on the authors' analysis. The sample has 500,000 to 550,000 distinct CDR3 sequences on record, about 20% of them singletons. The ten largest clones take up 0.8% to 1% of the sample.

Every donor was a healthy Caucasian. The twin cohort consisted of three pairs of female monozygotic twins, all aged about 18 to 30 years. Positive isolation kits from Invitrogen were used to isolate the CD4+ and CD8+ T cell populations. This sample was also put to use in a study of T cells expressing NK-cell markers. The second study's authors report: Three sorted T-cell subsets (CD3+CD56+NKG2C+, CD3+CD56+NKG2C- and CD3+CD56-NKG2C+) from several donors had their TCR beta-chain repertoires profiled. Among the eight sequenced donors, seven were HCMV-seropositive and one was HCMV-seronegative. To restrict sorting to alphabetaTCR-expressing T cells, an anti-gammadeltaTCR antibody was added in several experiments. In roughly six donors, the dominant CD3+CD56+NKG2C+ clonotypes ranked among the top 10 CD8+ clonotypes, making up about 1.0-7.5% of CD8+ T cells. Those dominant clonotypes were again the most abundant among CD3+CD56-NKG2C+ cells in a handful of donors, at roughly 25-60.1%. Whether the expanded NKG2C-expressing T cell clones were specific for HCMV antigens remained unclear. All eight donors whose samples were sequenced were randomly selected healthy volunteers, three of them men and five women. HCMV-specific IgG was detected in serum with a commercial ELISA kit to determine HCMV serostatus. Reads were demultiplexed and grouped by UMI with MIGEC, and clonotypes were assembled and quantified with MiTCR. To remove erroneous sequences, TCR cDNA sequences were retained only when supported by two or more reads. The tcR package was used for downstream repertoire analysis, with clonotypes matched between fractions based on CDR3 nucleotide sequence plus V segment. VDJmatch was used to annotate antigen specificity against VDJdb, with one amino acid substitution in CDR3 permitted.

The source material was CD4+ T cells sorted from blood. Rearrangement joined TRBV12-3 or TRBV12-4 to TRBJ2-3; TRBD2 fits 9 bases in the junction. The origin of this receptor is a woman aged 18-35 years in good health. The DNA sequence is TGTGCCAGCAGCCCAGGACTAGCGTTAGATACGCAGTATTTT. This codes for CASSPGLALDTQYF.